This is a list of T cell receptor beta chains from one sample in a study of blood T cell repertoires in COVID-19. The data were produced by immunoSEQ multiplex PCR, yet TCRdb's version contains in-frame clones alone and is incomplete. The repertoire holds approximately 240,000 clones, with just under 85% as singletons. Source material: PBMCs or T cells enriched from blood (not recorded which). Every receptor here comes from a woman aged 40-49 years with acute COVID-19. Each CDR3 is given without its conserved first and last residue. A D gene is named only where the DNA matches it firmly.

length | D | V | CDR3
12 | TRBD2 | TRBV9 | ASSKAGAGNEQY
12 | - | TRBV24-1 | ATSPTVGGNIQY
12 | TRBD1 | TRBV3-1/TRBV3-2 | ASSQTGGTGELF
11 | - | TRBV29-1 | SVEERGLGGYT
12 | - | TRBV5-1 | ASSFQQGTDTQY
14 | TRBD2 | TRBV7-6 | ASSSPGLAGGYEQY
12 | TRBD2 | TRBV19 | ASSWSSGTGELF
13 | - | TRBV9 | ASSRSRGWTGELF
13 | - | TRBV5-1 | ASSLEPQGRDTQY
12 | - | TRBV6-6 | ASSYPDSTYEQY
15 | TRBD2 | TRBV18 | ASSPPSSGGLTDTQY
14 | TRBD1 | TRBV4-1 | ASSQRADRVRNGYT
11 | - | TRBV19 | ASSPGQYYEQY
17 | TRBD2 | TRBV3-1/TRBV3-2 | ASSQDRGTSGGRYNEQF
17 | - | TRBV27 | ASSLSDTGRVCYTDTQY
11 | - | TRBV28 | ASSSRGGVTQY
13 | TRBD2 | TRBV4-1 | ASSPGLAETDTQY
13 | - | TRBV7-2 | ASSLEGGRKNIQY
12 | - | TRBV27 | ASSSAGEGYGYT
15 | TRBD1 | TRBV28 | ASSWAGTGFSNQPQH
14 | - | TRBV18 | ASSPVDSNLNYGYT
12 | - | TRBV19 | ASSIGDTSNEQF
11 | TRBD1 | TRBV10-3 | AIARQGQETQY
13 | TRBD1 | TRBV14 | ASSQRQGHLYEQY
14 | TRBD2 | TRBV11-2 | ASSFLGGALHNEQF
12 | - | TRBV5-6 | ASSLMEVGFPLH
13 | - | TRBV4-1 | ASSQSDRGSYEQY
13 | TRBD1 | TRBV3-1/TRBV3-2 | ASSPPGTVYNEQF
11 | TRBD1 | TRBV14 | ASSQVGGGGYT
12 | - | TRBV5-1 | ASSLSQSSYEQY
14 | TRBD2 | TRBV5-1 | ASSLRLTSGSDEQF
13 | TRBD1 | TRBV5-1 | ASSLGQVENTEAF
14 | - | TRBV5-1 | ASSLVGSSGANVLT
10 | - | TRBV14 | ASSQGSDIQY
14 | - | TRBV4-1 | ASSPIGYRTYNEQF
11 | - | TRBV10-1 | ASSGGRRDEQF
17 | - | TRBV29-1 | SVRTTPGRGWSSGNTIY
17 | TRBD2 | TRBV9 | ASSQGTSGGPSPLYEQY
14 | - | TRBV7-8 | ASSPTGGGVQETQY
9 | - | TRBV6-1 | ASSELGAAF
14 | TRBD1 | TRBV7-3 | ASSYARRGQGNTIY
16 | - | TRBV5-1 | ASSLDVLGTRTNYGYT
8 | TRBD1 | TRBV7-6 | ASSHGQGD
12 | TRBD1 | TRBV19 | ASSTDRGLYEQY
12 | TRBD2 | TRBV2 | ASSSAGGFYEQY
14 | - | TRBV3-1/TRBV3-2 | ASSQGKYYGDTEAF
15 | - | TRBV28 | ASSTGMALEAHQPQH
14 | TRBD2 | TRBV7-9 | ASSMEAGGPSDTQY
13 | TRBD1 | TRBV6-5 | ASSQQGAPGSGYT
14 | TRBD1 | TRBV28 | ASSLPGQGIHNEQF
10 | - | TRBV12-3/TRBV12-4 | ASSLYPSPLH
10 | TRBD2 | TRBV19 | ATNGGGDTQY
14 | - | TRBV28 | ASSSQPGRGNSPLH
14 | - | TRBV6-5 | ASSYSKTATNEKLF
8 | - | TRBV5-8 | ASSSVEQY
9 | - | TRBV7-9 | ASTRTGELF
12 | TRBD1 | TRBV2 | ASRMTGGIGELF
12 | - | TRBV15 | ATSRVRTRDEQF
11 | TRBD1 | TRBV29-1 | SVERNRGTEAF
14 | - | TRBV28 | ASRSLGGRANYGYT